This entry is about one T cell receptor beta chain. Its antigen is not known. TCRdb reprocessed the RT-PCR reads via MiXCR and lists one record per CDR3 protein. The table has 430,000 or so distinct CDR3 sequences, 9.5% to 13% seen once. The source of the sample is a study of response to subunit inactivated influenza vaccine. General study points: T cells newly recruited by each seasonal influenza vaccination are few, the authors suggested.

Germline CDR1 MNHEY, CDR2 SMNVEV (reference sequence). The CDR3 has 16 residues. The J segment lost 0 bases and the V segment lost 2 bases, leaving 4 bases of the junction unmatched. Sequenced material: PBMCs from blood, taken roughly 6 weeks after vaccination. This sequence joins TRBV27 and TRBJ1-5; 7 bases fit TRBD1. The sequence derives from a middle-aged man who received an inactivated influenza vaccine. In nucleotides, the CDR3 is TGTGCCAGCAGTTTACGAACAGGGGATAGCAATCAGCCCCAGCATTTT. Amino acids: CASSLRTGDSNQPQHF.